Below are 19 T cell receptor beta chains sequenced from a single sample in a study of T cells in Graves' hyperthyroidism and ophthalmopathy. RNA transcripts provided the source from which TCR beta CDR3 regions were amplified. First-round RT-PCR targeting the TCR CDR3 was performed with the HTBI primer set. TCRdb reprocessed the multiplex PCR reads via MiXCR and lists one record per CDR3 protein. The sample carries 600,000 or so distinct CDR3 sequences, approximately 44% recorded once. Source material: peripheral blood or thyroid tissue (not recorded which). The receptor set was obtained from a woman younger than 35 with Graves' hyperthyroidism.

The chain has TRBV29-1 and TRBJ1-5; maybe TRBD1 (5 bases). CDR1 is SQVTM, CDR2 ANQGSEA, per germline. The CDR3 is made up of 16 amino acids. V shed 5 bases and J shed 1 base, with 18 bases lying between them. Written as DNA, the CDR3 is TGCAGCGTTCGCCCCGGGGGTGCGGGGAGCAATCAGCCCCAGCATTTT. Translation gives CSVRPGGAGSNQPQHF.

At least ten counts were recorded for this clonotype. The rearrangement joins TRBV7-9 to TRBJ1-6; D remains ambiguous. V lost 1 base and J lost 12, with 4 bases in between. The CDR3 covers 11 residues. The germline gives CDR1 SEHNR, CDR2 FQNEAQ (reference sequence). CDR3 amino acids: CASSLDRPLHF. DNA of the CDR3: TGTGCCAGCAGCTTAGATCGACCCCTCCACTTT.

V and J are TRBV10-3 and TRBJ2-7; 8 positions agree with TRBD1. CDR3 length equals 13 residues. After removal of 10 bases from V and 6 bases from J, the junction contained 11 bases not matched to a gene. Germline loops: CDR1 ENHRY, CDR2 SYGVKD. In nucleotides, the CDR3 is TGTGCCAGCAGGGGGACAGGTATCGGCGAGCAGTACTTC. Its translation is CASRGTGIGEQYF.

This clonotype came up many times. This rearrangement joins TRBV7-9 to TRBJ2-6; TRBD1 or TRBD2 may be the D gene (5 bases each). CDR3 length: 15 amino acids. Trimming left V 3 bases short and J 0 bases short, with 6 bases between. Germline CDR1 reads SEHNR; CDR2 reads FQNEAQ (reference sequence). Here the CDR3 reads CASSLRGSGANVLTF. The CDR3 region has the DNA TGTGCCAGCAGCTTGAGGGGCTCTGGGGCCAACGTCCTGACTTTC.

About this clonotype: A single base separates this from a much larger clone, so it may be a read error. The V and J genes are TRBV29-1 and TRBJ2-7; 7 bases are a match to TRBD2. CDR1 and CDR2 from the germline V gene are SQVTM and ANQGSEA. This CDR3 is 15 amino acids long. The CDR3 loop is CSVSLGGGALYERYF. The CDR3 region has the DNA TGCAGCGTTTCGCTTGGGGGGGGAGCGCTCTACGAGCGGTACTTC.

V usage is TRBV29-1 and J usage is TRBJ2-5; D possibly corresponds to TRBD1 (6 bases). CDR1 is SQVTM and CDR2 is ANQGSEA in the germline V gene. The CDR3 sequence is 12 residues long. The V gene lost 6 bases and the J gene lost 3 bases, with 11 bases spanning the gap. The CDR3 coding sequence is TGCAGCGTCGAGGGGACAAAAGAGACCCAGTACTTC. Amino acids: CSVEGTKETQYF.

This clonotype came up a few times. The rearrangement uses TRBV4-1 and TRBJ2-7; weak D call: TRBD2 (5 bases). V gave up 1 base and J gave up 0 bases, with 10 bases separating them. This CDR3 comprises 15 residues. CDR1 is MGHRA, CDR2 YSYEKL, per germline. CDR3 sequence: CASSQGMGASYEQYF. Written as DNA, the CDR3 is TGCGCCAGCAGCCAAGGCATGGGAGCCTCCTACGAGCAGTACTTC.

This sequence joins TRBV7-2 and TRBJ1-2; D remains unclear. CDR3 size: 14 residues. V lost 5 bases and J lost 8, with 18 bases in between. Germline CDR1 is SGHTA and CDR2 is FQGNSA. The CDR3 protein is CASSPRHRTMGYTF. The CDR3 coding sequence is TGTGCCAGCAGCCCCCGCCATCGAACTATGGGCTACACCTTC.

A note on this clonotype: One end of the junction varies from germline; a read error may be responsible. The rearrangement links TRBV7-6 to TRBJ1-6, with D possibly being TRBD1 (5 bases). Per germline, CDR1 SGHVS and CDR2 FNYEAQ. The CDR3 has 13 residues. This CDR3 is CASSLTVNSPLHF. The CDR3 DNA reads as TGCGCCAGCAGCCTGACAGTTAATTCACCCCTCCACTTT.

CDR3 nucleotides: TGCAGTGCTGAAGCGGTCCCTGGGGCCAACGTCCTGACTTTC. It specifies CSAEAVPGANVLTF. The genes are TRBV20-1 and TRBJ2-6; maybe TRBD2 (5 bases). Trimming stripped 5 bases from V and 2 bases from J, with 10 bases between. This CDR3 is 14 amino acids long. Germline CDR1 reads DFQATT; CDR2 reads SNEGSKA (reference sequence).

This clonotype occurred many times. J is TRBJ1-2 and V is TRBV10-3; D is ambiguous. Deletions cut 3 bases from V and 5 bases from J, with 10 bases between. CDR1 is ENHRY and CDR2 is SYGVKD in the germline V gene. The CDR3 spans 13 residues. The CDR3 region is CAISDRGSYGYTF. For the CDR3, the DNA is TGTGCCATCAGTGATCGGGGATCTTATGGCTACACCTTC.

This clonotype has at least ten counts. One end of the junction does not line up with germline, which may come from a read error. The chain employs TRBV11-2 and TRBJ1-2; maybe TRBD1 (6 bases). CDR3 length equals 12 residues. Germline V gene lookup returns CDR1 SGHAT and CDR2 FQNNGV. The CDR3 DNA reads TGTGCCAGCAGCGAAGGGGGATCCTCTTCCGAATTC. This gives the protein CASSEGGSSSEF.

The chain has TRBV9 and TRBJ1-4; 7 positions match TRBD1. Germline lookup yields CDR1 SGDLS and CDR2 YYNGEE. Germline trimming cut 4 bases from V and 8 bases from J; bases unmatched to any gene: 14. This CDR3 has 16 residues. The CDR3 is CASSPPRQGFEEKLFF. In DNA, the CDR3 is TGTGCCAGCAGCCCACCCAGACAGGGTTTCGAAGAAAAACTGTTTTTT. The whole variable domain, remainder taken from reference TRBV9 and TRBJ1-4, is DSGVTQTPKHLITATGQRVTLRCSPRSGDLSVYWYQQSLDQGLQFLIQYYNGEERAKGNILERFSAQQFPDLHSELNLSSLELGDSALYFCASSPPRQGFEEKLFFGSGTQLSVL.

The chain uses TRBV24-1 and TRBJ2-5; TRBD1 aligns across 7 bases. Unmatched junction bases numbered 12, after V lost 9 bases and J lost 3 bases. Germline V lookup: CDR1 KGHDR, CDR2 SFDVKD. This CDR3 region has 15 residues. CDR3 sequence: CATGTARSGEETQYF. As DNA, the CDR3 is TGTGCCACCGGGACAGCCCGGTCCGGGGAAGAGACCCAGTACTTC.

The chain is built from TRBV7-2 and TRBJ1-2; D is perhaps TRBD1 (6 bases). CDR3 size: 16 residues. Germline lookup yields CDR1 SGHTA and CDR2 FQGNSA. V lost 1 base to trimming and J lost 4 bases, with 16 bases between them. CDR3 coding DNA: TGTGCCAGCAGCTTAGTCGCAGGGGCGCGGGGCTATGGCTACACCTTC. It yields the protein CASSLVAGARGYGYTF.

In this sample, this clonotype turned up many times. This chain connects TRBV25-1 to TRBJ2-7, with 11 bases aligning to TRBD2. V trimming: 3 bases; J trimming: 4 bases; junction bases outside the gene matches: 2. Germline-derived CDR1 and CDR2 are MGHDK and SYGVNS. The CDR3 is 14 residues long. DNA for the CDR3: TGTGCCAGCAGTGAGTGGACTAGCGGGTACGAGCAGTACTTC. Translating it yields CASSEWTSGYEQYF.

This clonotype appeared once. CDR3 protein: CASSPSGGGTGVGEKLFF. The DNA of the CDR3 is TGTGCCAGCAGCCCGAGTGGGGGCGGGACAGGTGTAGGAGAAAAACTGTTTTTT. J is TRBJ1-4 and V is TRBV2; 8 bases match TRBD1. Trimming at V came to 6 bases and at J to 8 bases, leaving 20 bases not matched to a gene. The CDR3 length is 18 residues. From germline, CDR1 is SNHLY and CDR2 FYNNEI.

This sequence joins TRBV2 and TRBJ2-3; tentatively, D is TRBD2 (6 bases). The V end lost 6 bases, the J end lost 3 bases, and 13 bases lay between the germline ends. CDR3 length equals 14 residues. Germline V gene data show CDR1 as SNHLY and CDR2 as FYNNEI. The DNA for the CDR3 is TGTGCCAGCAGGGAGGGTTTGAGTACAGATACGCAGTATTTT. Protein: CASREGLSTDTQYF.

This clonotype was found a few times. The CDR3 nucleotides read TGTGCCAGTAGTATGAGTAGTTACTACGAGCAGTACTTC. It yields the protein CASSMSSYYEQYF. The chain recombines TRBV19 with TRBJ2-7; D gene unclear. This CDR3 comprises 13 residues. Trimming shortened V by 3 bases and J by 3 bases, and 9 bases separated the two germline ends. The germline CDR1 and CDR2 sequences are LNHDA and SQIVND (reference sequence).